These 20 T cell receptor beta chains share one sample of origin, sequenced in a study of blood T cells in healthy people across ages. Together with a sample-barcoded 5' primer, a J-beta primer mix was included in a second PCR lasting 7 to 11 cycles. MiXCR, applied by TCRdb to the 5' RACE reads, yields one record per CDR3 protein. The top ten clones hold roughly 3.9% of a sample with hundreds of thousands of distinct CDR3 sequences, over 20% of them seen once. Sequencing was performed on blood. These receptors were obtained from a man between 70 and 80 years old in good health.

This clonotype came up a few times. This chain uses TRBV15 with TRBJ2-1, with TRBD2 matching 12 bases. Germline V gene sequence: CDR1 LNHNV, CDR2 YYDKDF (reference sequence). The ends lost 5 bases at V and 5 bases at J; junction bases unmatched: 13. The CDR3 contains 18 residues. The CDR3 DNA sequence: TGTGCCACCAGCCGAGGGGCCATAGGACTAGCGGGAAACAATGAGCAGTTCTTC. Its protein product is CATSRGAIGLAGNNEQFF.

This chain connects TRBV20-1 to TRBJ2-1, with 14 bases that match TRBD2. The junction had 4 bases not matched to a gene; V was cut back by 6 bases and J by 6 bases. The germline gives CDR1 DFQATT, CDR2 SNEGSKA (reference sequence). The CDR3 has 14 residues. The CDR3 DNA follows: TGCAGTGCGGGGACTAGCGGGAGAGGCAATGAGCAGTTCTTC. It translates to CSAGTSGRGNEQFF.

In this sample, this clonotype turned up a few times. The rearrangement uses TRBV5-5 and TRBJ2-5, with 12 positions matching TRBD1. The J call may be faulty, since TRBJ2-7 better matches the DNA end. CDR1 and CDR2 from the germline V gene are SGHKS and YYEKEE (reference sequence). The CDR3 is 14 residues long. The CDR3 sequence: CASSTGTGGVEQYF. In DNA, the CDR3 is TGTGCCAGCAGCACCGGGACAGGGGGCGTCGAGCAGTACTTC.

This clonotype was found a few times. J is TRBJ2-3 and V is TRBV20-1; TRBD2 aligns across 7 bases. Germline V gene sequence: CDR1 DFQATT, CDR2 SNEGSKA (reference sequence). The CDR3 loop spans 15 amino acids. V lost 1 base, J lost 2 bases, and 6 bases stayed unmatched. The CDR3 coding sequence is TGCAGTGCTAGAGGTCTACTAGCGAACACAGATACGCAGTATTTT. This sequence encodes CSARGLLANTDTQYF.

This clonotype was observed a handful of times. The CDR3 nucleotides are TGTGCCAGCATCCGGGACAAATACAATGAGCAGTTCTTC. Translation: CASIRDKYNEQFF. V and J are TRBV28 and TRBJ2-1; maybe TRBD1 (6 bases). CDR3 size: 13 residues. CDR1 and CDR2 from the germline V gene are MDHEN and SYDVKM. Trimming stripped 7 bases from V and 4 bases from J, with 11 bases between.

The sample holds many counts of this clonotype. V usage is TRBV28 and J usage is TRBJ2-5; TRBD1 or TRBD2 may be the D gene (5 bases each). CDR3 length: 14 amino acids. V was cut by 8 bases and J by 1 base, with 14 bases left in between. CDR1 MDHEN and CDR2 SYDVKM come from the germline V gene. CDR3 nucleotide sequence: TGTGCCAGCTCACTCGTGGGACCCCAAGAGACCCAGTACTTC. It codes for CASSLVGPQETQYF.

This clonotype was found once. The chain carries TRBV7-2 and TRBJ2-3, with D unclear. CDR1 and CDR2 (germline): SGHTA, FQGNSA. The ends were cut back, 0 bases at V and 9 bases at J, with 16 bases in the middle. CDR3 size: 15 residues. CDR3 DNA: TGTGCCAGCAGCTTAGCACCTATCCGAGTGGACACGCAGTATTTT. Translated, it gives CASSLAPIRVDTQYF.

This clonotype was detected a few times. The CDR3 is CASSVGQGEAFF. The DNA of the CDR3 is TGTGCCAGCAGCGTAGGACAGGGAGAAGCTTTCTTT. The rearrangement links TRBV9 to TRBJ1-1, with 7 bases aligning to TRBD1. Germline V gene data show CDR1 as SGDLS and CDR2 as YYNGEE. V trimming: 0 bases; J trimming: 8 bases; junction bases outside the gene matches: 1. This CDR3 is built from 12 residues. The complete variable domain, with remaining parts taken from reference TRBV9 and TRBJ1-1, reads DSGVTQTPKHLITATGQRVTLRCSPRSGDLSVYWYQQSLDQGLQFLIQYYNGEERAKGNILERFSAQQFPDLHSELNLSSLELGDSALYFCASSVGQGEAFFGQGTRLTVV.

The chain is built from TRBV6-5 and TRBJ2-7, with 7 bases matching TRBD2. Unmatched junction bases numbered 4, after V lost 3 bases and J lost 2 bases. This CDR3 comprises 14 residues. Germline V gene data show CDR1 as MNHEY and CDR2 as SVGAGI. CDR3 nucleotides: TGTGCCAGCAGTTATGGGACTAAGACCTACGAGCAGTACTTC. This sequence encodes CASSYGTKTYEQYF.

This clonotype was found a few times. V gene TRBV28 combines with J gene TRBJ2-2, with D perhaps TRBD1 (6 bases). Germline V gene sequence: CDR1 MDHEN, CDR2 SYDVKM. The CDR3 extends over 15 amino acids. Trimming shortened V by 5 bases and J by 5 bases, and 15 bases separated the two germline ends. The DNA of the CDR3 is TGTGCCAGCAGTACCCGACAGGTTGGGACCGGGGAGCTGTTTTTT. Amino acid sequence: CASSTRQVGTGELFF.

This clonotype was seen a few times. The chain has TRBV20-1 and TRBJ2-5; tentatively, D is TRBD1 or TRBD2 (5 bases each). Trimming removed 5 bases at V and 3 bases at J, with 19 bases between. This CDR3 comprises 15 residues. Germline CDR1 and CDR2: DFQATT and SNEGSKA (reference sequence). CDR3 DNA: TGCAGTGCTCACACCGGGACGGACTTTGAAGAGACCCAGTACTTC. Translating it yields CSAHTGTDFEETQYF.

The V gene is TRBV9, the J gene TRBJ2-1; 9 bases match TRBD2. The germline V gene has CDR1 SGDLS and CDR2 YYNGEE. The CDR3 contains 19 residues. V shed 0 bases and J 0 bases; nucleotides not matched to a gene: 10. In DNA form, the CDR3 reads TGTGCCAGCAGCGTAGGTACTAGCGGGCATAAGAGCTCCTACAATGAGCAGTTCTTC. Translating it yields CASSVGTSGHKSSYNEQFF.

J is TRBJ1-1 and V is TRBV5-5; D ambiguous. V lost 0 bases and J lost 6, with 9 bases in between. This CDR3 has 13 residues. Germline V CDR1 and CDR2: SGHKS, YYEKEE (reference sequence). The DNA for the CDR3 is TGTGCCAGCAGCTTGGTAGGGAAATCTGAAGCTTTCTTT. Its protein product is CASSLVGKSEAFF.

V and J are TRBV28 and TRBJ1-4; possibly TRBD1 for D (6 bases). The CDR3 runs 15 residues. Trimming cost V 6 bases and J 4 bases, with 15 bases left between them. CDR1 is MDHEN and CDR2 is SYDVKM in the germline V gene. Here the CDR3 DNA reads TGTGCCAGCAGCCCTACAGGGAAGGGTAATGAAAAACTGTTTTTT. Translated: CASSPTGKGNEKLFF.

This clonotype was seen a few times. The chain recombines TRBV20-1 with TRBJ2-7, with D possibly TRBD2 on 6 matching bases. The length of the CDR3 is 15 residues. Germline V CDR1 and CDR2: DFQATT, SNEGSKA (reference sequence). Trimming removed 0 bases at V and 4 bases at J, with 16 bases between. The CDR3 region is CSARDPGTAVYEQYF. In DNA form, the CDR3 reads TGCAGTGCTAGAGATCCGGGGACTGCGGTGTACGAGCAGTACTTC.

In its sample, this clonotype was seen a few times. A junction end diverges from the germline sequence, so it may reflect a read error. The rearrangement links TRBV10-3 to TRBJ2-4; D perhaps matches TRBD2 (5 bases). This CDR3 has 15 residues. The germline gives CDR1 ENHRY, CDR2 SYGVKD. For the CDR3, the DNA is TGTGCCATCAGTGGAAAACTAGGCCCCAAAACCATTCAGTACTTC. Protein sequence: CAISGKLGPKTIQYF.

This clonotype was found a few times. CDR3 amino acids: CASSRRSSYEQYF. The CDR3 DNA is TGTGCCAGCAGCCGGCGAAGCTCCTACGAGCAGTACTTC. The chain uses TRBV3-1 and TRBJ2-7; D not resolved. V was cut by 4 bases and J by 0 bases, with 7 bases left in between. There are 13 residues in the CDR3. Germline values: CDR1 LGHDT, CDR2 YNNKEL (reference sequence).

This clonotype was seen repeatedly, ten times or more. This rearrangement joins TRBV18 to TRBJ2-5; 7 bases match TRBD2. The J call may be mistaken, given a closer DNA end match to TRBJ2-7. From germline, CDR1 is KGHSH and CDR2 LQKENI. The CDR3 covers 16 residues. The CDR3 region is CASSPGSSGYSYEQYF. The CDR3 DNA sequence: TGTGCCAGCTCACCGGGTTCTAGCGGATATTCCTACGAGCAGTACTTC.

The chain employs TRBV5-6 and TRBJ2-7; D tentatively fits TRBD1 or TRBD2 (5 bases each). V was clipped by 2 bases and J by 6 bases, with 18 bases between them. The CDR3 consists of 15 residues. Germline V gives CDR1 SGHDT, CDR2 YYEEEE. CDR3 sequence (DNA): TGTGCCAGCAGCTTTACGGGGACCCGGGTAGGCGAGCAGTACTTC. It is translated as CASSFTGTRVGEQYF.

The chain recombines TRBV5-1 with TRBJ2-2; the D gene is possibly TRBD2 (5 bases). Trimming took 8 bases from V and 0 from J, leaving 17 bases between them. Germline V CDR1 and CDR2: SGHRS, YFSETQ. CDR3 length: 16 amino acids. The CDR3 nucleotides are TGCGCCAGTGGACTGACGGGCCACGCGAACACCGGGGAGCTGTTTTTT. This encodes CASGLTGHANTGELFF.